This TCR beta chain was recorded in a study of untreated major depressive disorder. Overall study findings and caveats: All top five TRBV05-01 clones per subject were private clones. Compared with controls, depressed patients showed more TRBV05-01 (Vbeta 5.1) usage in CD4+ T cells.

With regard to this clone: Its antigen remains unknown.

The repertoire was sequenced with immunoSEQ multiplex PCR; TCRdb's copy has only in-frame clones and lacks some. Of 20,000 or so clones in the sample, roughly 84% are singletons; the top ten hold around 0.76%. CD4+ T cell purity was typically 85% to 95%. V lost 5 bases and J lost 5; bases outside the gene matches: 12. This CDR3 region has 16 residues. Germline values: CDR1 MDHEN, CDR2 SYDVKM. The sequencing input was CD4+ T cells from PBMCs. The chain uses TRBV28 and TRBJ2-5; TRBD1 matches at 9 bases. This TCR was recovered from a woman in her thirties in good health. The CDR3 nucleotides are TGTGCCAGCAGTCACCCCGGGACAGGGAGTGAGGAGACCCAGTACTTC. Protein sequence: CASSHPGTGSEETQYF.